These 5 T cell receptor beta chains were all obtained from the same sample, sequenced in a study of OX40 agonist ivuxolimab in advanced cancers. Repertoires were generated with immunoSEQ multiplex PCR, while TCRdb's copy carries only in-frame clones and drops some. The repertoire holds tens of thousands of clones, with 92% as singletons. The sample consisted of CD4+ or CD8+ T cells sorted from blood, taken in a trial of the OX40 agonist ivuxolimab. The receptors shown here come from an adult with an advanced solid tumor such as melanoma, head and neck, liver or kidney cancer.

The J gene is TRBJ1-1, the V gene TRBV7-9; TRBD1 matches at 8 bases. Germline-derived CDR1 and CDR2 are SEHNR and FQNEAQ (reference sequence). V lost 5 bases and J lost 6; bases outside the gene matches: 5. This CDR3 comprises 13 residues. As DNA, the CDR3 is TGTGCCAGCAGCCAGGGACAGGCCTCTGAAGCTTTCTTT. It translates to CASSQGQASEAFF.

This sequence joins TRBV5-1 and TRBJ1-1; D not resolved. V was cut by 0 bases and J by 0 bases, with 12 bases left in between. From germline, CDR1 is SGHRS and CDR2 YFSETQ. The CDR3 spans 16 residues. CDR3 coding DNA: TGCGCCAGCAGCTTGGTTGCGAGTCTCATGAACACTGAAGCTTTCTTT. This encodes CASSLVASLMNTEAFF.

The J gene is TRBJ1-6, the V gene TRBV27, with D hard to call. Germline V gene lookup returns CDR1 MNHEY and CDR2 SMNVEV (reference sequence). The CDR3 loop spans 14 amino acids. V lost 7 bases and J lost 9, with 16 bases in between. CDR3 in amino acids: CASTPVGGISPLHF. The DNA of the CDR3 is TGTGCCAGCACCCCAGTAGGAGGGATTTCACCCCTCCACTTT.

The chain is built from TRBV4-3 and TRBJ2-7, with D unclear. Germline CDR1 reads LGHNA; CDR2 reads YSLEER. The germline V and J ends were trimmed by 1 base and 3 bases, with 13 bases remaining between them. There are 15 residues in the CDR3. This CDR3 is CASSQVVSALYEQYF. In DNA form, the CDR3 reads TGCGCCAGCAGCCAAGTAGTGTCAGCCCTCTACGAGCAGTACTTC.

This rearrangement joins TRBV5-6 to TRBJ2-7, with TRBD2 matching over 13 bases. V trimming: 0 bases; J trimming: 2 bases; junction bases outside the gene matches: 5. The CDR3 length is 17 residues. Germline V gene lookup returns CDR1 SGHDT and CDR2 YYEEEE. The CDR3 loop is CASSLEGLAGFPYEQYF. For the CDR3, the DNA is TGTGCCAGCAGCTTGGAGGGACTAGCGGGGTTCCCCTACGAGCAGTACTTC.